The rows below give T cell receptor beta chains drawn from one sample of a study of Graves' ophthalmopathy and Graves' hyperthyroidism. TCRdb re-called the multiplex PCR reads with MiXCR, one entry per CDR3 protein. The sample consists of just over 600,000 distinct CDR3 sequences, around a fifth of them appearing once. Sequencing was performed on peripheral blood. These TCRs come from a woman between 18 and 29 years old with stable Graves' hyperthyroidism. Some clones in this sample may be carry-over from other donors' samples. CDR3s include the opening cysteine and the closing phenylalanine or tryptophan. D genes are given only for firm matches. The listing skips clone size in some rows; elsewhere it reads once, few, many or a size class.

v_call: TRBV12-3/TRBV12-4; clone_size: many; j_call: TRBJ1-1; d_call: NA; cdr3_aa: CASSFQENTEAFF; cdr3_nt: TGTGCCAGCAGCTTTCAGGAGAACACTGAAGCTTTCTTT
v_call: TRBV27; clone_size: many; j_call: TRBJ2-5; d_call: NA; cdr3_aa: CASSLFSRVGETQYF; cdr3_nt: TGTGCCAGCAGTTTATTTTCCCGGGTCGGGGAGACCCAGTACTTC
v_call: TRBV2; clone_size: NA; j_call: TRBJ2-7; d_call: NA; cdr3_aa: CASSEVADYEQYF; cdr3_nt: TGTGCCAGCAGTGAAGTCGCTGACTACGAGCAGTACTTC
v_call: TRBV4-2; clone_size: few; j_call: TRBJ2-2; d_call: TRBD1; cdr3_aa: CASSQDSDRGATGELFF; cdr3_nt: TGTGCCAGCAGCCAAGATTCGGACAGGGGCGCCACCGGGGAGCTGTTTTTT
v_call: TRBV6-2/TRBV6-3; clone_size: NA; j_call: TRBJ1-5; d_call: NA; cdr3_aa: CASTTPNDRINQPQHF; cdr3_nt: TGTGCCAGCACCACCCCCAACGACAGGATCAATCAGCCCCAGCATTTT
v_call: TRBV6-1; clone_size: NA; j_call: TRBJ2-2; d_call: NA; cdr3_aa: CASSQKGPAGELFF; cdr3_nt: TGTGCCAGCAGTCAGAAGGGACCTGCCGGGGAGCTGTTTTTT
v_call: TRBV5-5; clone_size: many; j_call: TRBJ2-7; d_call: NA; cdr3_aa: CASSLDSWGEQYF; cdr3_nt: TGTGCCAGCAGCTTGGATAGCTGGGGCGAGCAGTACTTC
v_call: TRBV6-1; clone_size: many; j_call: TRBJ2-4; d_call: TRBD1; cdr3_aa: CASSEKDRARGYF; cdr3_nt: TGTGCCAGCAGCGAGAAGGACAGGGCCCGTGGGTACTTC
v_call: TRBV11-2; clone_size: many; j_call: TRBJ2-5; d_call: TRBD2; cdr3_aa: CASSLVGGEQETQYF; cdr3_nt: TGTGCCAGCAGCTTAGTCGGGGGGGAGCAAGAGACCCAGTACTTC
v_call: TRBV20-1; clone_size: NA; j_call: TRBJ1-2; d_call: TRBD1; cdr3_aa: CSAEQGSYGYTF; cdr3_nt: TGCAGTGCTGAACAGGGGAGCTATGGCTACACCTTC
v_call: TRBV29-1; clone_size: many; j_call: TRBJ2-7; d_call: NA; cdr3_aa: CSDRTRERGSYEQYF; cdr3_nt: TGCAGCGATCGAACTAGAGAACGTGGCTCCTACGAGCAGTACTTC
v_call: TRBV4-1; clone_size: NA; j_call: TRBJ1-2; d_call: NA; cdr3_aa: CASSQVGDYGYTF; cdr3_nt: TGCGCCAGCAGCCAAGTTGGGGATTATGGCTACACCTTC
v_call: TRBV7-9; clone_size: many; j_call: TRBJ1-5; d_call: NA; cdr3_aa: CASSFGDRQPQHF; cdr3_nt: TGTGCCAGCAGCTTTGGGGACCGCCAGCCCCAGCATTTT
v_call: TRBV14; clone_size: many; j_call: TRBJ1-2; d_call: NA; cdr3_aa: CASSQEGNYGYTF; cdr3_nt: TGTGCCAGCAGCCAAGAGGGGAACTATGGCTACACCTTC
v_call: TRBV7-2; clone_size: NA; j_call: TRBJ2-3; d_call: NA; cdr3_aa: CASRRTEDTQYF; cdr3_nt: TGTGCCAGCAGACGGACAGAAGATACGCAGTATTTT
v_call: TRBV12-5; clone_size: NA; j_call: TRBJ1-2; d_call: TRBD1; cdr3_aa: CASGLGDRDRGYTF; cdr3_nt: TGTGCTAGTGGTTTGGGGGACAGGGATCGTGGCTACACCTTC
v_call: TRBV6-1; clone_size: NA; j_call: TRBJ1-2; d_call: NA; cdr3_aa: CASIPGGSANYGYSF; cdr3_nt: TGTGCAAGCATCCCAGGAGGGTCAGCTAACTATGGCTACAGCTTC
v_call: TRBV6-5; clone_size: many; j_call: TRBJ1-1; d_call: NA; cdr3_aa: CASSYSIGSGGDTEAFF; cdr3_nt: TGTGCCAGCAGTTACTCGATCGGCAGCGGAGGGGACACTGAAGCTTTCTTT
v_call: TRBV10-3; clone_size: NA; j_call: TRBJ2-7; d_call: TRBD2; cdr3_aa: CAITSGTSGSYEQYF; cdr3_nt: TGTGCCATCACCTCCGGGACTAGCGGCTCCTACGAGCAGTACTTC
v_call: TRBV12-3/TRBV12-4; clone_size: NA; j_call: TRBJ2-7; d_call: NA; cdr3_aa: CASSLGSGGSSYEQYF; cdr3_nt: TGTGCCAGCAGTTTGGGAAGCGGTGGGAGCTCCTACGAGCAGTACTTC
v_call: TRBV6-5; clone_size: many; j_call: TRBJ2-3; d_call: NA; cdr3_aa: CASSYGDTQYF; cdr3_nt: TGTGCCAGCAGTTACGGGGATACGCAGTATTTT
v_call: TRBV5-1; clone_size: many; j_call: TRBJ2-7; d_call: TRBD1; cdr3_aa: CASSLWTGAYEQYF; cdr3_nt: TGCGCCAGCAGCTTGTGGACAGGGGCCTACGAGCAGTACTTC
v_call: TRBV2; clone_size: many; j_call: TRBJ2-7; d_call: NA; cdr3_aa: CASSGREQYF; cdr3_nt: TGTGCCAGCAGTGGGCGGGAGCAGTACTTC
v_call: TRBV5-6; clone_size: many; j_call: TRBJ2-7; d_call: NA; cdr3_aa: CASSLRQEYEQYF; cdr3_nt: TGTGCCAGCAGCTTGAGACAGGAGTACGAGCAGTACTTC
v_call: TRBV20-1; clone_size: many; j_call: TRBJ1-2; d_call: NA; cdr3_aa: CSARDSGRVDGYTF; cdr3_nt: TGCAGTGCTAGAGATTCGGGCAGGGTAGATGGCTACACCTTC
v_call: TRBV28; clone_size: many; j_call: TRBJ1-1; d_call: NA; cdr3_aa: CASRGGLRNTEAFF; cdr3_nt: TGTGCCAGCAGGGGGGGGTTGAGGAACACTGAAGCTTTCTTT
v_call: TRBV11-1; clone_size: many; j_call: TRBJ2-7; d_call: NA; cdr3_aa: CASSPERDSGSYEQYF; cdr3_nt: TGTGCCAGCAGCCCGGAGCGGGACAGTGGCTCCTACGAGCAGTACTTC
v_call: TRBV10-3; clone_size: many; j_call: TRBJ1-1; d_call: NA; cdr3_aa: CAITDLRAGLNTEAFF; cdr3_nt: TGTGCCATCACCGACCTACGCGCAGGGTTGAACACTGAAGCTTTCTTT
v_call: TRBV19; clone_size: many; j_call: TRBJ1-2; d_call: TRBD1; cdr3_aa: CASTPTGNYGYTF; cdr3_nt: TGTGCCAGTACCCCGACAGGGAACTATGGCTACACCTTC
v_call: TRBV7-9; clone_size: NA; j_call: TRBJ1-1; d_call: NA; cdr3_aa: CASSLGLRTEAFF; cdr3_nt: TGTGCCAGCAGCTTAGGATTACGCACTGAAGCTTTCTTT
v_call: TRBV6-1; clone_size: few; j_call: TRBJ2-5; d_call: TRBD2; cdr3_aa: CASSPGMGRVETQYF; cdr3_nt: TGTGCCAGCAGCCCCGGGATGGGGAGGGTTGAGACCCAGTACTTC
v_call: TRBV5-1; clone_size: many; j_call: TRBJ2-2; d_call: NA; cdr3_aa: CASSLDGPNTGELFF; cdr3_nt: TGCGCCAGCAGCTTGGATGGACCGAACACCGGGGAGCTGTTTTTT
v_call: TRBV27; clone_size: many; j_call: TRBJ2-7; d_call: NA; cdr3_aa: CASSPGTVLWEQYF; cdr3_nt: TGTGCCAGCAGTCCTGGGACGGTACTATGGGAGCAGTACTTC
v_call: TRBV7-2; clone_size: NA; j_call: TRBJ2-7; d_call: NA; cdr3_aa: CASSLAWRAGYEQYF; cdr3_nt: TGTGCCAGCAGCTTAGCGTGGAGAGCGGGCTACGAGCAGTACTTC
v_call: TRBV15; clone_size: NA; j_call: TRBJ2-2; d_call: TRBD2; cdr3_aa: CATSSGAGGNTGELFF; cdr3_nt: TGTGCCACCAGCAGCGGAGCGGGAGGAAACACCGGGGAGCTGTTTTTT
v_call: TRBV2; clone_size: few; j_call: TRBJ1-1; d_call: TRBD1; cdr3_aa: CASREDRGDREAFF; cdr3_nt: TGTGCCAGCAGAGAGGATCGCGGGGACAGAGAAGCTTTCTTT
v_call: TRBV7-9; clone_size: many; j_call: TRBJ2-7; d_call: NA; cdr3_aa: CASSLSPFDEQYF; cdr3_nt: TGTGCCAGCAGCTTATCCCCCTTTGACGAGCAGTACTTC
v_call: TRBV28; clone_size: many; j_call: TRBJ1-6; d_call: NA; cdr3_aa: CASSPLTLGGKVIISPLHF; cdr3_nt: TGTGCCAGCAGTCCGCTTACGTTGGGGGGCAAGGTGATAATCTCACCCCTCCACTTT
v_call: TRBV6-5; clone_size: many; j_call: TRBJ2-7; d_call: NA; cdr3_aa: CASSLGRPYEQYF; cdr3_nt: TGTGCCAGCAGTTTAGGGAGACCCTACGAGCAGTACTTC
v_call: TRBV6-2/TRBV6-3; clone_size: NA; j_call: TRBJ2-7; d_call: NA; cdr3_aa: CASSYSIGTYEQYF; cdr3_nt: TGTGCCAGCAGTTACTCGATCGGGACCTACGAGCAGTACTTC
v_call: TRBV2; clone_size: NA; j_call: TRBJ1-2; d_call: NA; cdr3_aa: CASIRPGSLDGYTF; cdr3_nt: TGTGCCAGCATTAGGCCGGGGTCCCTAGATGGCTACACCTTC
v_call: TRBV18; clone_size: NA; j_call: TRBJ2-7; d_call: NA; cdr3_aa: CASSPGSHYEQYF; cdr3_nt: TGTGCCAGCTCACCAGGCAGTCACTACGAGCAGTACTTC
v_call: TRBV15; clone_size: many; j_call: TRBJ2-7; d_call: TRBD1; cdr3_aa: CATSRTFGQGWNEQYF; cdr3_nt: TGTGCCACCAGCAGAACCTTCGGACAGGGATGGAACGAGCAGTACTTC
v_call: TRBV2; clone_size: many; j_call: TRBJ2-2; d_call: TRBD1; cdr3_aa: CASSGTGTANTGELFF; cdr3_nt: TGTGCCAGCAGTGGGACGGGGACAGCGAACACCGGGGAGCTGTTTTTT